The entry below describes one T cell receptor (beta chain). With 60 Vbeta and 13 Jbeta primers, the PCR was carried out. TCRdb's copy holds only in-frame clones and misses some; the assay was immunoSEQ multiplex PCR. The sample has 150,000 to 200,000 clones; 75% are singletons. The data belong to a study of cytomegalovirus exposure and HLA in healthy donors. This sequence originates from a man between 18 and 29 years old in good health and CMV-seropositive. Material for sequencing was PBMCs.

CDR3 in amino acids: CAWSVIQGPPYGYTF. The DNA for the CDR3 is TGTGCCTGGAGTGTAATTCAGGGCCCTCCCTATGGCTACACCTTC. V usage is TRBV30 and J usage is TRBJ1-2; TRBD1 might be the D (5 bases). The V end lost 0 bases, the J end lost 4 bases, and 15 bases lay between the germline ends. The CDR3 has 15 residues. Germline values: CDR1 GTSNPN, CDR2 SVGIG (reference sequence).